The text below deals with one T cell receptor beta chain. Its target is unknown. The read gets to within 3 residues of the CDR3 end, and the germline J gene fills in the rest. The CDR3 runs 13 residues. Germline V CDR1 and CDR2: MNHEY, SVGEGT. Most patients and controls had Caucasian heritage. Blood samples were heparinized, about 4.5 to 9 ml per donor. The data derive from a study of T cell clonality in common variable immunodeficiency. Whole-study results and caveats: The cause of increased CVID clonality remains unclear without subpopulation sequencing.

The table came from immunoSEQ multiplex PCR; TCRdb's copy has only in-frame clones and leaves some out. The table lists about 43,000 clones, no singletons, with approximately 2.2% in the top ten. This TCR came from a person aged 18-70 years in good health. The chain couples TRBV6-2 or TRBV6-3 to TRBJ2-4, with TRBD1 matching 9 bases. Specimen: peripheral blood mononuclear cells. The covered CDR3 bases are TGTGCCAGCAGGGGACAGGGCAGTGATGGT. Its protein is CASRGQGSDG. The whole CDR3 protein reads CASRGQGSDGQYF.